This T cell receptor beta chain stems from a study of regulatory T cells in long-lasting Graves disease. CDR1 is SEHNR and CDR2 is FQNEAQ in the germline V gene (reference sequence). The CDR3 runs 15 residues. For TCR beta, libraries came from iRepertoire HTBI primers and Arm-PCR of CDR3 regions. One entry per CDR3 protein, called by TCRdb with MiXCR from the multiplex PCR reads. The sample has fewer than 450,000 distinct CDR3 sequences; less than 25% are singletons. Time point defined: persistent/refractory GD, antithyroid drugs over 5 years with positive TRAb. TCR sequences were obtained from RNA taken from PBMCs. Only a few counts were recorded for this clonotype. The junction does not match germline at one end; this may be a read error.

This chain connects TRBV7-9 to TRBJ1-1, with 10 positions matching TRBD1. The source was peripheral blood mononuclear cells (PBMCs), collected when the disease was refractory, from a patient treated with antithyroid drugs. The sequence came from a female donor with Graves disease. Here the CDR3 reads CASKTGGYLNIEAFF. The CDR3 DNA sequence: TGTGCCAGCAAGACAGGGGGCTATCTGAACATTGAAGCTTTCTTT. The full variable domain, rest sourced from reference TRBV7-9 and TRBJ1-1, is DTGVSQNPRHKITKRGQNVTFRCDPISEHNRLYWYRQTLGQGPEFLTYFQNEAQLEKSRLLSDRFSAERPKGSFSTLEIQRTEQGDSAMYLCASKTGGYLNIEAFFGQGTRLTVV.